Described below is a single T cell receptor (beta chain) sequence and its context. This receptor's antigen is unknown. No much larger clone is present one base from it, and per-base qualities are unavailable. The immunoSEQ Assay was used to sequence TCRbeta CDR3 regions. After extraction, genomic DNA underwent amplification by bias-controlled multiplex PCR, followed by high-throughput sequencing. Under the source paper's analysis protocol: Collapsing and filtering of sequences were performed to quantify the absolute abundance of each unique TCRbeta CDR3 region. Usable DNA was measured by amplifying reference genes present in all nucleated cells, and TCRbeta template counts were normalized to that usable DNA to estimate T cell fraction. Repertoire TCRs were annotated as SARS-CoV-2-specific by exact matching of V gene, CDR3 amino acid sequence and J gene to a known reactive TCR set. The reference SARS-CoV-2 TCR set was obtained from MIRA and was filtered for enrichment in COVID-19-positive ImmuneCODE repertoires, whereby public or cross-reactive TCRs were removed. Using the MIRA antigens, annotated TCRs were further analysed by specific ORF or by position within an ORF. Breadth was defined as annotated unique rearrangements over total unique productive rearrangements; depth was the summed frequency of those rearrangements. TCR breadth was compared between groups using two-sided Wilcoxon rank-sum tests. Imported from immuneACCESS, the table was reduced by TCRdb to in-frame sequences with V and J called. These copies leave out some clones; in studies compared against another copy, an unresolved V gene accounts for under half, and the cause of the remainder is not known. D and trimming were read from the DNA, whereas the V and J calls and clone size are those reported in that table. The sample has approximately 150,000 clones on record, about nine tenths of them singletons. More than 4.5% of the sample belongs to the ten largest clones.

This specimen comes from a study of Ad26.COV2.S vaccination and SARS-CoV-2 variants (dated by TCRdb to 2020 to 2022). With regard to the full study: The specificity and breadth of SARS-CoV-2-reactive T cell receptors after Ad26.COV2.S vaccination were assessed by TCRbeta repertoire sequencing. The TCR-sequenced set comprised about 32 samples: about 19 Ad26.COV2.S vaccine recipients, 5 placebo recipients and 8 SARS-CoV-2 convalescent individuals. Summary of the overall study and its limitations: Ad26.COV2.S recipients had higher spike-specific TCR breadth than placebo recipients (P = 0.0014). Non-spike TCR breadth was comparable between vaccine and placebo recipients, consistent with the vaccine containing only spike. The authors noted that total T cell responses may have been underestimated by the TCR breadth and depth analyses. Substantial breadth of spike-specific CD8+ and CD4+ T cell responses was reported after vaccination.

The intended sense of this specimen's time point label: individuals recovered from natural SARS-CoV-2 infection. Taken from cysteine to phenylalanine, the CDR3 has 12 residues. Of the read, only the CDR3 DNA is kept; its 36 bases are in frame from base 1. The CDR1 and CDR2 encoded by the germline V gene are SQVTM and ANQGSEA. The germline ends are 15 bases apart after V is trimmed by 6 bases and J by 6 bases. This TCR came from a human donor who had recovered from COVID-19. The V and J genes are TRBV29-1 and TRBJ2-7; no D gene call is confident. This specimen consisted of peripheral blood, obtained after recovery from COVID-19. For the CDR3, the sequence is CSVLGLTGEQYF. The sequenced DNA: TGCAGCGTCCTGGGTTTGACGGGCGAGCAGTACTTC.